A single sample gave rise to the 21 T cell receptor beta chains below, sequenced in a study of T cells in Graves' hyperthyroidism and ophthalmopathy. There were TCR beta CDR3 regions amplified from RNA transcripts. First-round RT-PCR targeting the TCR CDR3 was performed with the HTBI primer set. TCRdb re-called the multiplex PCR reads through MiXCR, storing one row per CDR3 protein. The repertoire holds about 360,000 distinct CDR3 sequences, with under 15% as singletons. Input material: blood. These receptors were obtained from a young woman with Graves' hyperthyroidism.

This clonotype has at least ten counts. V gene TRBV20-1 combines with J gene TRBJ2-7, with D hard to call. Germline V gene sequence: CDR1 DFQATT, CDR2 SNEGSKA (reference sequence). This CDR3 contains 11 residues. Trimming cost V 5 bases and J 4 bases, with 9 bases left between them. CDR3: CSAEDAYEQYF. Written as DNA, the CDR3 is TGCAGTGCTGAAGATGCTTACGAGCAGTACTTC.

There are a few counts of this clonotype. The V gene is TRBV9, the J gene TRBJ2-3; 7 bases match TRBD2. The CDR3 is 16 amino acids. The ends lost 0 bases at V and 4 bases at J; junction bases unmatched: 8. The germline V gene has CDR1 SGDLS and CDR2 YYNGEE. As DNA, the CDR3 is TGTGCCAGCAGCGTAGAAGGCGGGAGTAGAGCAGATACGCAGTATTTT. Translation gives CASSVEGGSRADTQYF.

This clonotype was detected ten times or more. The V call is TRBV12-3 or TRBV12-4, the J call TRBJ1-1; D might be TRBD1 (5 bases). The CDR3 sequence is 14 residues long. V lost 3 bases and J 7 bases, leaving 15 bases between the germline ends. Here the CDR3 DNA reads TGTGCCAGCAGTTTCTCCAGGGACCAAAATGAAGCTTTCTTT. Translated: CASSFSRDQNEAFF.

This clonotype was seen more than once but under ten times. This may come from a read error, since a much larger clone is one base off. The V call is TRBV5-6, the J call TRBJ2-1, with 10 bases aligning to TRBD2. This CDR3 contains 17 residues. Per germline, CDR1 SGHDT and CDR2 YYEEEE. With V trimmed by 7 bases and J by 5 bases, 15 bases remained unmatched. DNA of the CDR3: TGTGCCAGCGGCCCGAAGGCCGGGACTAGCGATGACAATGAGCAGTTCTTC. Translation gives CASGPKAGTSDDNEQFF.

This clonotype was seen ten or more times. The chain joins TRBV10-2 to TRBJ1-1, with D maybe TRBD1 (5 bases). Germline values: CDR1 WSHSY, CDR2 SAAADI. CDR3 length equals 13 residues. V was shortened by 6 bases and J by 2 bases, with 10 bases between the two germline ends. The CDR3 protein is CASREGPNTEAFF. For the CDR3, the DNA is TGCGCCAGCAGGGAGGGGCCCAACACTGAAGCTTTCTTT.

This clonotype was picked up a small number of times. The gene calls are TRBV28 and TRBJ1-3; D is undetermined. CDR3 length: 15 residues. Between the trimmed V and J ends, which lost 6 bases and 0 bases, there was a span of 12 bases. From germline, CDR1 is MDHEN and CDR2 SYDVKM. DNA for the CDR3: TGTGCCAGCAGACGAGGACCGAACTCTGGAAACACCATATATTTT. As protein: CASRRGPNSGNTIYF.

This clonotype was detected many times. The chain links TRBV7-9 to TRBJ1-2; TRBD1 might be the D (5 bases). The CDR3 extends over 15 amino acids. Trimming took off 5 bases at V and 4 bases at J, with 17 bases between the two ends. CDR1 SEHNR and CDR2 FQNEAQ come from the germline V gene (reference sequence). The CDR3 region has the DNA TGTGCCAGCAGCCCCGCACTTACAGGATTCTATGGCTACACCTTC. It encodes CASSPALTGFYGYTF.

This clonotype was counted many times. This sequence joins TRBV15 and TRBJ1-1; weak D call: TRBD1 (5 bases). This CDR3 comprises 15 residues. Germline V CDR1 and CDR2: LNHNV, YYDKDF (reference sequence). The V end lost 8 bases, the J end lost 6 bases, and 22 bases lay between the germline ends. Here the CDR3 reads CATRQSPMGVAEAFF. The CDR3 bases are TGTGCCACCCGACAGAGTCCTATGGGGGTCGCTGAAGCTTTCTTT.

This clonotype was counted many times. J is TRBJ2-1 and V is TRBV4-1, with D tentatively TRBD2 (6 bases). The V end lost 2 bases, the J end lost 6 bases, and 14 bases lay between the germline ends. The CDR3 sequence is 15 residues long. Germline V gene data show CDR1 as MGHRA and CDR2 as YSYEKL. In DNA form, the CDR3 reads TGCGCCAGCAGCCAACCTCCGAGGACTATCAATGAGCAGTTCTTC. Encoded protein: CASSQPPRTINEQFF.

This clonotype was recorded many times. V usage is TRBV27 and J usage is TRBJ2-7; a possible D gene is TRBD1 (5 bases). This CDR3 has 15 residues. Trimming removed 6 bases from V and 5 bases from J, with 20 bases in between. The germline gives CDR1 MNHEY, CDR2 SMNVEV (reference sequence). CDR3 bases: TGTGCCAGCAGACCCTTACAGGATTCACTCGACGAGCAGTACTTC. Residues: CASRPLQDSLDEQYF.

This rearrangement joins TRBV7-2 to TRBJ1-1; TRBD1 might be the D (5 bases). The V end was cut by 4 bases, the J end by 0 bases, with 15 bases between. The V gene's germline CDR1 is SGHTA and CDR2 FQGNSA. The CDR3 runs to 16 residues. For the CDR3, the DNA is TGTGCCAGCAGCTCGCCCGGGGCTACCATGAACACTGAAGCTTTCTTT. Translation gives CASSSPGATMNTEAFF.

This clonotype was observed at least ten times. A junction end diverges from the germline sequence, so it may reflect a read error. The V call is TRBV24-1, the J call TRBJ1-4; 8 nucleotides line up with TRBD1. Germline CDR1 is KGHDR and CDR2 is SFDVKD. This CDR3 is built from 17 residues. The CDR3 nucleotides are TGTGCCACCAGTGATCGAGACAGGGGAGGAACTGATGAAAAACTGTTTTTT. Translated: CATSDRDRGGTDEKLFF.

There are many counts of this clonotype. V gene TRBV20-1 combines with J gene TRBJ1-2; 8 nucleotides agree with TRBD1. Looked up from germline, CDR1 is DFQATT and CDR2 is SNEGSKA (reference sequence). V lost 7 bases and J lost 4; bases outside the gene matches: 8. This CDR3 has 13 residues. CDR3 bases: TGCAGTGTCCGTCCAGGGGGCATCTATGGCTACACCTTC. Encoded protein: CSVRPGGIYGYTF.

This clonotype was seen at least ten times. V and J are TRBV7-9 and TRBJ2-7; tentative D call: TRBD2 (5 bases). V shed 5 bases and J shed 2 bases, with 7 bases lying between them. CDR1 and CDR2 from the germline V gene are SEHNR and FQNEAQ (reference sequence). This CDR3 contains 12 residues. The chain's CDR3 is CASSKAAYEQYF. The CDR3, as DNA: TGTGCCAGCAGCAAAGCGGCCTACGAGCAGTACTTC.

A few counts support this clonotype. This could be a read error, since a much larger clone is one nucleotide away. The chain uses TRBV7-6 and TRBJ2-7, with 7 nucleotides matching TRBD2. Germline V lookup: CDR1 SGHVS, CDR2 FNYEAQ. This CDR3 region has 15 residues. CDR3 protein: CVSSPSSGVGHEQYF. In DNA, the CDR3 is TGTGTCAGCAGCCCATCTAGCGGAGTGGGGCACGAGCAGTACTTC.

This clonotype has just a few counts. Because the CDR3's place on the DNA is in doubt, the DNA is left out and the CDR3 is given as listed by TCRdb. The chain is built from TRBV15 and TRBJ1-5; the DNA was not compared with TRBD1, the D call given in the table. Germline V CDR1 and CDR2: LNHNV, YYDKDF (reference sequence). 24 amino acids form the CDR3, both terminal residues included. CDR3 amino acids: CATSRDPLGNQTSAPAFWVPPQHF.

This clonotype came up a few times. The chain couples TRBV14 to TRBJ2-1; possible D gene TRBD1, 6 bases. V gave up 1 base and J gave up 4 bases, with 14 bases separating them. The CDR3 has 16 residues. The germline CDR1 and CDR2 sequences are SGHDN and FVKESK. The CDR3 protein is CASSQVVWTAYNEQFF. CDR3 bases: TGTGCCAGCAGCCAAGTGGTGTGGACAGCTTACAATGAGCAGTTCTTC.

The sample holds a few counts of this clonotype. This chain connects TRBV11-2 to TRBJ2-3; tentative D call: TRBD1 (5 bases). Trimming stripped 11 bases from V and 3 bases from J, with 12 bases between. The CDR3 covers 12 residues. Germline CDR1 SGHAT, CDR2 FQNNGV. The CDR3 DNA is TGTGCCGGCCAGGGTTTAACAGATACGCAGTATTTT. This encodes CAGQGLTDTQYF.

This clonotype was counted at least ten times. The J gene is TRBJ2-7, the V gene TRBV2, with a weak D call TRBD1 (5 bases). The V end lost 2 bases, the J end lost 3 bases, and 11 bases lay between the germline ends. Germline CDR1 reads SNHLY; CDR2 reads FYNNEI. CDR3 length: 14 amino acids. CDR3 nucleotides: TGTGCCAGCAGTGAAAGGACATACCTCTACGAGCAGTACTTC. Translating it yields CASSERTYLYEQYF.

This clonotype has ten or more counts. V is TRBV15 and J is TRBJ1-1; D might be TRBD1 (6 bases). The CDR3 is 13 amino acids. V gave up 5 bases and J gave up 6 bases, with 13 bases separating them. Germline-derived CDR1 and CDR2 are LNHNV and YYDKDF (reference sequence). The CDR3 sequence: CATSGRGSAEAFF. For the CDR3, the DNA is TGTGCCACCAGCGGAAGGGGGAGTGCTGAAGCTTTCTTT.

This clonotype was seen at least ten times. This chain joins TRBV6-1 and TRBJ2-3; D uncertain. The V gene lost 2 bases and the J gene lost 0 bases, with 21 bases spanning the gap. The germline V gene encodes CDR1 MNHNS and CDR2 SASEGT. This CDR3 has 19 residues. The CDR3 nucleotides are TGTGCCAGCAGTGAAAGGATAAGGGTCAGGCGGTCTAGCACAGATACGCAGTATTTT. This sequence encodes CASSERIRVRRSSTDTQYF.